A single sample is the source of the 26 T cell receptor beta chains below, sequenced in a study of T-cell memory formation after mild COVID-19. TCRdb recomputed calls from the 5' RACE reads with MiXCR, one row per CDR3 protein. The table lists about 250,000 distinct CDR3 sequences, 15% to 20% of them singletons. The sequenced material came from PBMCs or a T cell subset sorted from them (not recorded which). The receptors originated from a man younger than 35 who had mild COVID-19 (a few samples of this study predate the infection). Cell type and time point are not known.

This clonotype occurred a few times. The CDR3 bases are TGTGCCACCAGTGATTCGGGACAGATTTCATCTGGGGCCAACGTCCTGACTTTC. It yields the protein CATSDSGQISSGANVLTF. V and J are TRBV24-1 and TRBJ2-6; TRBD1 agrees at 7 bases. V lost 2 bases and J lost 1; bases outside the gene matches: 7. From germline, CDR1 is KGHDR and CDR2 SFDVKD. The CDR3 runs 18 residues.

J is TRBJ1-2 and V is TRBV27; D remains unclear. The CDR3 sequence is 14 residues long. The germline CDR1 and CDR2 sequences are MNHEY and SMNVEV (reference sequence). V dropped 2 bases and J dropped 4 bases, with 11 bases sitting between them. The CDR3 loop is CASSLSWGGYGYTF. CDR3 DNA: TGTGCCAGCAGTTTAAGCTGGGGAGGCTATGGCTACACCTTC.

V usage is TRBV7-2 and J usage is TRBJ1-5; D uncertain. V lost 1 base and J lost 5, with 12 bases in between. The CDR3 is made up of 15 amino acids. Looked up from germline, CDR1 is SGHTA and CDR2 is FQGNSA. CDR3 amino acids: CASSLVDGPYQPQHF. The CDR3 DNA sequence: TGTGCCAGCAGCTTAGTCGACGGACCCTATCAGCCCCAGCATTTT. Drawing the rest from reference TRBV7-2 and TRBJ1-5, the complete variable domain is GAGVSQSPSNKVTEKGKDVELRCDPISGHTALYWYRQSLGQGLEFLIYFQGNSAPDKSGLPSDRFSAERTGGSVSTLTIQRTQQEDSAVYLCASSLVDGPYQPQHFGDGTRLSIL.

This chain connects TRBV5-1 to TRBJ2-5, with D maybe TRBD1 (7 bases). Germline lookup yields CDR1 SGHRS and CDR2 YFSETQ. V was clipped by 5 bases and J by 1 base, with 12 bases between them. This CDR3 spans 14 amino acids. CDR3 in DNA: TGCGCCAGCAGGGGGGGACAGCCCCAAGAGACCCAGTACTTC. Protein: CASRGGQPQETQYF.

The rearrangement joins TRBV4-1 to TRBJ1-4, with unresolved D. From germline, CDR1 is MGHRA and CDR2 YSYEKL. CDR3 length equals 15 residues. Trimming shortened V by 0 bases and J by 8 bases, and 13 bases separated the two germline ends. CDR3 loop: CASSQDPAVDEKLFF. The CDR3 nucleotides are TGCGCCAGCAGCCAAGATCCGGCAGTTGACGAAAAACTGTTTTTT.

In this sample, this clonotype turned up a few times. This chain joins TRBV9 and TRBJ1-5; the D is unclear. V was cut by 3 bases and J by 0 bases, with 7 bases left in between. The CDR3 is 14 residues long. Germline CDR1 and CDR2: SGDLS and YYNGEE. CDR3 in amino acids: CASSADYSNQPQHF. In nucleotides, the CDR3 is TGTGCCAGCAGCGCCGACTATAGCAATCAGCCCCAGCATTTT.

The CDR3 is CASSLGHLNTGELFF. The CDR3 DNA is TGTGCCAGCAGTCTCGGACATCTTAACACCGGGGAGCTGTTTTTT. V gene TRBV6-4 combines with J gene TRBJ2-2, with D possibly TRBD1 on 5 matching bases. Trimming cost V 5 bases and J 2 bases, with 12 bases left between them. The CDR3 has 15 amino acids. Germline CDR1 is MRHNA and CDR2 is SNTAGT.

V gene TRBV7-7 combines with J gene TRBJ2-5; D is unresolved. The CDR3 is 13 amino acids. Germline CDR1 reads SSHAT; CDR2 reads FNYEAQ (reference sequence). Trimming removed 6 bases from V and 5 bases from J, with 13 bases in between. The CDR3 spells CASSPVIGETQYF. CDR3 DNA: TGTGCCAGCAGTCCAGTCATCGGGGAGACCCAGTACTTC.

V usage is TRBV10-3 and J usage is TRBJ2-2; 8 bases are shared with TRBD1. After removal of 7 bases from V and 3 bases from J, the junction contained 4 bases not matched to a gene. This CDR3 contains 14 residues. Germline V gene lookup returns CDR1 ENHRY and CDR2 SYGVKD. CDR3 loop: CAINSGGDTGELFF. CDR3 sequence (DNA): TGTGCCATCAATTCAGGGGGCGACACCGGGGAGCTGTTTTTT.

J is TRBJ2-7 and V is TRBV6-5; 8 positions agree with TRBD2. The J segment lost 4 bases and the V segment lost 2 bases, leaving 4 bases of the junction unmatched. Per the germline V gene, CDR1 is MNHEY and CDR2 is SVGAGI. The CDR3 totals 14 residues. DNA for the CDR3: TGTGCCAGCAGTTACGGGGCGGGGGGATACGAGCAGTACTTC. It is translated as CASSYGAGGYEQYF.

A few counts support this clonotype. This chain joins TRBV24-1 and TRBJ2-5; tentatively, D is TRBD1 (6 bases). Trimming removed 4 bases from V and 3 bases from J, with 14 bases in between. The CDR3 loop spans 15 amino acids. Germline CDR1 reads KGHDR; CDR2 reads SFDVKD. The CDR3 loop reads CATSDPRQAEETQYF. For the CDR3, the DNA is TGTGCCACCAGTGACCCCCGACAGGCTGAAGAGACCCAGTACTTC.

This clonotype was found a few times. The chain carries TRBV7-6 and TRBJ2-5, with D perhaps assigned TRBD1 or TRBD2 (6 bases each). Germline loops: CDR1 SGHVS, CDR2 FNYEAQ. The CDR3 is 14 residues long. V lost 5 bases and J 5 bases, leaving 15 bases between the germline ends. CDR3: CASSTLRGRETQYF. DNA of the CDR3: TGTGCCAGCAGCACCCTAAGGGGGAGGGAGACCCAGTACTTC.

This clonotype was counted between two and nine times. The CDR3: CASSMASVNTEAFF. The DNA for the CDR3 is TGTGCCAGTAGTATGGCGTCGGTGAACACTGAAGCTTTCTTT. The chain couples TRBV19 to TRBJ1-1; D not certain. Germline V gives CDR1 LNHDA, CDR2 SQIVND (reference sequence). CDR3 length equals 14 residues. Trimming cost V 3 bases and J 0 bases, with 8 bases left between them.

This clonotype was observed a few times. The rearrangement joins TRBV9 to TRBJ1-6; TRBD1 is a possible D gene (6 bases). V lost 4 bases, J lost 6 bases, and 14 bases lay in between. CDR3 size: 15 residues. In germline, CDR1 is SGDLS, CDR2 YYNGEE. CDR3 DNA: TGTGCCAGCAGCCCGCGAGGACAGTTTAATTCACCCCTCCACTTT. The encoded protein is CASSPRGQFNSPLHF.

This clonotype appeared a few times. The rearrangement uses TRBV9 and TRBJ2-1; 9 nucleotides line up with TRBD2. This CDR3 has 20 residues. The V and J ends lost 4 bases and 0 bases, in that order; junction bases with no gene match: 17. Germline assignment: CDR1 SGDLS and CDR2 YYNGEE. The CDR3 here is CASSPEGLAGLLSSYNEQFF. CDR3 sequence (DNA): TGTGCCAGCAGCCCCGAGGGTCTAGCGGGACTACTCAGCTCCTACAATGAGCAGTTCTTC.

The rearrangement links TRBV18 to TRBJ1-5; 10 nucleotides match TRBD1. The ends lost 3 bases at V and 6 bases at J; junction bases unmatched: 11. Germline V gene lookup returns CDR1 KGHSH and CDR2 LQKENI. The CDR3 covers 17 residues. CDR3 region: CASSPPGTGVRGQPQHF. CDR3 in DNA: TGTGCCAGCTCACCCCCCGGGACAGGGGTACGTGGTCAGCCCCAGCATTTT.

The J gene is TRBJ1-4, the V gene TRBV20-1; maybe TRBD1 (5 bases). This CDR3 comprises 14 residues. Germline V gene sequence: CDR1 DFQATT, CDR2 SNEGSKA (reference sequence). Trimming left V 6 bases short and J 8 bases short, with 19 bases between. The CDR3 sequence is CSAITRDRGEKLFF. The DNA of the CDR3 is TGCAGTGCGATCACTCGAGATCGGGGGGAAAAACTGTTTTTT.

The chain carries TRBV7-9 and TRBJ2-7; D gene ambiguous. V was cut by 5 bases and J by 6 bases, with 20 bases left in between. This CDR3 is built from 15 residues. Germline CDR1 and CDR2: SEHNR and FQNEAQ (reference sequence). The CDR3 sequence: CASSQWAFALGEQYF. CDR3 nucleotides: TGTGCCAGCAGCCAGTGGGCTTTCGCGCTGGGCGAGCAGTACTTC.

The rearrangement joins TRBV7-8 to TRBJ2-7, with 8 bases lining up with TRBD2. J gave up 0 bases and V 2 bases, and 3 bases lay outside the gene matches. Germline lookup yields CDR1 SGHVS and CDR2 FQNEAQ. The CDR3 spans 15 residues. CDR3 sequence (DNA): TGTGCCAGCAGCTTACGGGAGGGGACCTCCTACGAGCAGTACTTC. Amino acids: CASSLREGTSYEQYF.

In its sample, this clonotype was seen many times. The chain links TRBV7-3 to TRBJ2-2, with D tentatively TRBD1 or TRBD2 (5 bases each). Per germline, CDR1 SGHTA and CDR2 FQGTGA. V was pared by 4 bases and J by 6 bases, with 15 bases between. The length of the CDR3 is 15 residues. Here the CDR3 DNA reads TGTGCCAGCAGCTCCACGGTGGGGACGGCCGGGGAGCTGTTTTTT. Protein: CASSSTVGTAGELFF.

The chain couples TRBV20-1 to TRBJ1-2, with unresolved D. This CDR3 has 13 residues. Trimming cost V 0 bases and J 8 bases, with 13 bases left between them. Germline V CDR1 and CDR2: DFQATT, SNEGSKA (reference sequence). The CDR3 loop is CSAREVSAMGYTF. The CDR3 DNA sequence: TGCAGTGCTAGAGAGGTATCAGCGATGGGCTACACCTTC.

This clonotype was found a few times. V and J are TRBV7-9 and TRBJ2-5, with D hard to call. CDR3 length: 15 amino acids. V was trimmed by 1 base and J by 0 bases, leaving 9 bases between them. The germline V gene encodes CDR1 SEHNR and CDR2 FQNEAQ (reference sequence). This chain's CDR3 is CASSLVGWDQETQYF. The CDR3 DNA is TGTGCCAGCAGCTTAGTAGGCTGGGACCAAGAGACCCAGTACTTC. Combining the CDR3 with reference TRBV7-9 and TRBJ2-5 gives the whole variable domain DTGVSQNPRHKITKRGQNVTFRCDPISEHNRLYWYRQTLGQGPEFLTYFQNEAQLEKSRLLSDRFSAERPKGSFSTLEIQRTEQGDSAMYLCASSLVGWDQETQYFGPGTRLLVL.

This clonotype has a handful of counts. The chain employs TRBV20-1 and TRBJ2-7; the match to TRBD1 covers 7 bases. The length of the CDR3 is 12 residues. The V gene's germline CDR1 is DFQATT and CDR2 SNEGSKA (reference sequence). Unmatched junction bases numbered 3, after V lost 6 bases and J lost 1 base. CDR3 residues: CSARQGSYEQYF. DNA of the CDR3: TGCAGTGCGCGACAGGGATCCTACGAGCAGTACTTC.

This sequence joins TRBV7-6 and TRBJ2-1, with D possibly being TRBD1 (6 bases). This CDR3 is 14 amino acids long. Looked up from germline, CDR1 is SGHVS and CDR2 is FNYEAQ. Trimming took off 0 bases at V and 4 bases at J, with 7 bases between the two ends. CDR3 amino acids: CASSLAGQYNEQFF. Written as DNA, the CDR3 is TGTGCCAGCAGCTTAGCGGGACAATACAATGAGCAGTTCTTC.

This sequence joins TRBV5-1 and TRBJ2-7; 10 bases line up with TRBD1. Germline assignment: CDR1 SGHRS and CDR2 YFSETQ. Trimming took 7 bases from V and 5 from J; bases not matched to a gene: 9. This CDR3 has 14 amino acids. As DNA, the CDR3 is TGCGCCAGCGGCCCGGGACAGGGGTGGCACGAGCAGTACTTC. Its translation is CASGPGQGWHEQYF. Supplemented by reference TRBV5-1 and TRBJ2-7, the full variable domain reads KAGVTQTPRYLIKTRGQQVTLSCSPISGHRSVSWYQQTPGQGLQFLFEYFSETQRNKGNFPGRFSGRQFSNSRSEMNVSTLELGDSALYLCASGPGQGWHEQYFGPGTRLTVT.

The chain recombines TRBV12-3 or TRBV12-4 with TRBJ2-7; no clear D gene. This CDR3 comprises 14 residues. V lost 3 bases and J lost 0, with 9 bases in between. The CDR3 is CASSLAKISYEQYF. As DNA, the CDR3 is TGTGCCAGCAGTTTGGCTAAGATCTCCTACGAGCAGTACTTC.